Below are 18 T cell receptor beta chains sequenced from a single sample in a study of blood T cell repertoires in COVID-19. Clones were read by immunoSEQ multiplex PCR, and TCRdb kept only the in-frame ones, dropping some. Among about 52,000 clones listed, more than 75% were seen once. The specimen sequenced was peripheral blood. These receptor sequences come from a man between 65 and 85 years old with acute or convalescent COVID-19.

The chain joins TRBV19 to TRBJ2-1, with TRBD2 as a possible D gene (5 bases). Deletions cut 4 bases from V and 6 bases from J, with 13 bases between. CDR1 is LNHDA and CDR2 is SQIVND in the germline V gene (reference sequence). This CDR3 contains 14 residues. CDR3 DNA: TGTGCCAGTAGTACCACTAGTTTTAGCAATGAGCAGTTCTTC. Residues: CASSTTSFSNEQFF.

V usage is TRBV2 and J usage is TRBJ2-1, with D perhaps matching TRBD1 (6 bases). Germline lookup yields CDR1 SNHLY and CDR2 FYNNEI. The CDR3 consists of 16 residues. V was cut by 5 bases and J by 4 bases, with 18 bases left in between. The CDR3 here is CASSPLTTGLYNEQFF. The CDR3 DNA is TGTGCCAGCAGTCCCCTCACGACAGGACTTTACAATGAGCAGTTCTTC.

This chain links TRBV3-1 (or the pseudogene TRBV3-2) with TRBJ2-3; 10 positions match TRBD2. The CDR3 loop spans 15 amino acids. Per the germline V gene, CDR1 is LGHDT and CDR2 is YNNKEL (reference sequence). The J segment lost 4 bases and the V segment lost 4 bases, leaving 5 bases of the junction unmatched. Here the CDR3 DNA reads TGTGCCAGCAGCCGCAGCGGGGGGGCCCCAGATACGCAGTATTTT. This translates into CASSRSGGAPDTQYF.

The chain links TRBV9 to TRBJ2-3, with 13 bases identical to TRBD2. The V gene end was trimmed by 0 bases and the J gene end by 0 bases; junction bases not matched to a gene: 7. Germline V lookup: CDR1 SGDLS, CDR2 YYNGEE. This CDR3 region has 19 residues. The CDR3 protein is CASSVAGLAGVHSTDTQYF. As DNA, the CDR3 is TGTGCCAGCAGCGTAGCTGGACTAGCGGGAGTACATAGCACAGATACGCAGTATTTT.

The chain employs TRBV30 and TRBJ2-7, with D maybe TRBD1 (6 bases). V was shortened by 4 bases and J by 3 bases, with 13 bases between the two germline ends. The CDR3 is made up of 13 amino acids. Per the germline V gene, CDR1 is GTSNPN and CDR2 is SVGIG (reference sequence). Here the CDR3 DNA reads TGTGCCTGGAAAACTCACAGGGACTACGAGCAGTACTTC. Protein: CAWKTHRDYEQYF.

The J gene is TRBJ1-2, the V gene TRBV9, with 7 positions matching TRBD1. The ends lost 0 bases at V and 0 bases at J; junction bases unmatched: 8. From germline, CDR1 is SGDLS and CDR2 YYNGEE. The length of the CDR3 is 17 residues. The CDR3 spells CASSVATGQDSNYGYTF. Here the CDR3 DNA reads TGTGCCAGCAGCGTAGCTACTGGACAGGATTCTAACTATGGCTACACCTTC.

This clone has just one count. The gene calls are TRBV5-1 and TRBJ2-7; 10 bases are a match to TRBD2. The V gene's germline CDR1 is SGHRS and CDR2 YFSETQ. Unmatched junction bases numbered 12, after V lost 0 bases and J lost 3 bases. This CDR3 is 18 amino acids long. CDR3 protein: CASSLDIGRLAGVYEQYF. CDR3 sequence (DNA): TGCGCCAGCAGCTTGGATATTGGTCGGCTAGCGGGAGTCTACGAGCAGTACTTC. Full variable domain (remainder filled in from reference TRBV5-1 and TRBJ2-7): KAGVTQTPRYLIKTRGQQVTLSCSPISGHRSVSWYQQTPGQGLQFLFEYFSETQRNKGNFPGRFSGRQFSNSRSEMNVSTLELGDSALYLCASSLDIGRLAGVYEQYFGPGTRLTVT.

The rearrangement links TRBV19 to TRBJ2-2, with D tentatively TRBD2 (6 bases). Germline lookup yields CDR1 LNHDA and CDR2 SQIVND (reference sequence). This CDR3 region has 15 residues. Trimming shortened V by 6 bases and J by 1 base, and 12 bases separated the two germline ends. CDR3 residues: CASRGLGGNTGELFF. For the CDR3, the DNA is TGTGCCAGTAGGGGCCTGGGGGGGAACACCGGGGAGCTGTTTTTT.

This chain connects TRBV7-9 to TRBJ2-5; no clear D. CDR3 length: 13 amino acids. Germline V CDR1 and CDR2: SEHNR, FQNEAQ (reference sequence). Trimming stripped 6 bases from V and 0 bases from J, with 8 bases between. CDR3 amino acids: CASRSKYQETQYF. CDR3 nucleotides: TGTGCCAGCAGGTCCAAATACCAAGAGACCCAGTACTTC.

The chain employs TRBV29-1 and TRBJ2-1; 7 bases line up with TRBD2. The CDR3 runs 15 residues. Looked up from germline, CDR1 is SQVTM and CDR2 is ANQGSEA. V lost 1 base to trimming and J lost 0 bases; unmatched junction nucleotides: 3. The CDR3 protein is CSVEGASGSYNEQFF. Here the CDR3 DNA reads TGCAGCGTTGAAGGGGCTAGCGGCTCCTACAATGAGCAGTTCTTC.

This rearrangement joins TRBV6-2 or TRBV6-3 to TRBJ2-1; 10 bases fit TRBD2. The CDR3 spans 17 residues. Germline V gene lookup returns CDR1 MNHEY and CDR2 SVGEGT. Losses at the gene ends were 6 bases for V and 6 bases for J; bases not matched to a gene: 14. For the CDR3, the DNA is TGTGCCAGCAGCGGCCTACTAGCGGGACATAAAGTCAATGAGCAGTTCTTC. Translating gives CASSGLLAGHKVNEQFF.

The CDR3 sequence is CASSVEGREYNEQFF. The CDR3 DNA is TGTGCCAGCAGCGTAGAAGGACGGGAGTACAATGAGCAGTTCTTC. The chain joins TRBV9 to TRBJ2-1, with D possibly matching TRBD2 (6 bases). Germline values: CDR1 SGDLS, CDR2 YYNGEE. The CDR3 consists of 15 residues. The germline V and J ends were trimmed by 0 bases and 4 bases, with 11 bases remaining between them.

The chain is built from TRBV4-1 and TRBJ2-1; D uncertain. Germline CDR1 is MGHRA and CDR2 is YSYEKL. Trimming stripped 0 bases from V and 8 bases from J, with 14 bases between. The CDR3 runs to 15 residues. The CDR3 nucleotides are TGCGCCAGCAGCCAAGAAAGAAACCCGGGTGATGAGCAGTTCTTC. Protein product: CASSQERNPGDEQFF.

This chain connects TRBV2 to TRBJ2-7; 10 bases are shared with TRBD2. Germline CDR1 is SNHLY and CDR2 is FYNNEI. The junction had 10 bases not matched to a gene; V was cut back by 6 bases and J by 2 bases. There are 16 residues in the CDR3. CDR3 bases: TGTGCCAGCAGCAAATCCGGGACTAGCGCAACCTACGAGCAGTACGTC. Translation: CASSKSGTSATYEQYV.

The chain couples TRBV19 to TRBJ1-1, with TRBD1 matching over 9 bases. The CDR3 runs 14 residues. Losses at the gene ends were 6 bases for V and 6 bases for J; bases not matched to a gene: 8. Germline V gene data show CDR1 as LNHDA and CDR2 as SQIVND (reference sequence). As DNA, the CDR3 is TGTGCCAGTAGCACTGGACAGGGGTGGGCTGAAGCTTTCTTT. This translates into CASSTGQGWAEAFF.

DNA for the CDR3: TGTGCCAGCAGCAAAGTACGGACAGGGGGCTTGGATCAGCCCCAGCATTTT. It is translated as CASSKVRTGGLDQPQHF. The chain carries TRBV21-1 and TRBJ1-5; no DNA check was done on the table's D call, TRBD1. TRBV21-1 is a pseudogene segment. The CDR3 length is 17 residues.

J is TRBJ1-2 and V is TRBV6-5; no clear D gene. The CDR3 covers 13 residues. V was cut by 7 bases and J by 6 bases, with 15 bases left in between. Germline V CDR1 and CDR2: MNHEY, SVGAGI. The CDR3 DNA is TGTGCCAGCAAAACGCCGGGAGAAAATGGCTACACCTTC. Protein sequence: CASKTPGENGYTF.

This clone was found once. The V call is TRBV19, the J call TRBJ2-2; TRBD1 is a possible D gene (6 bases). CDR1 and CDR2 (germline): LNHDA, SQIVND (reference sequence). V was cut by 5 bases and J by 1 base, with 11 bases left in between. This CDR3 has 15 amino acids. The CDR3 DNA sequence: TGTGCCAGTAGTCCCAGGGGCCGGAACACCGGGGAGCTGTTTTTT. Translated, it gives CASSPRGRNTGELFF.